This is a list of T cell receptor beta chains from one sample in a study of response to subunit inactivated influenza vaccine. One entry per CDR3 protein, called by TCRdb with MiXCR from the RT-PCR reads. Of around 540,000 distinct CDR3 sequences listed, over 9.5% are singletons. The sequencing used PBMCs from blood, collected on the day of vaccination. The origin of the receptors is a man aged 50-60 years who received an inactivated influenza vaccine. Each CDR3 is given with its conserved first and last residue. D genes are given only for firm matches. For some rows the clone size is stated as once, few or many, or as a class when expanded; others skip it.

V gene: TRBV27
D gene: .
clone size: .
J gene: TRBJ2-7
CDR3 protein: CASRPGPGIYEQYF
CDR3 DNA: TGTGCCAGCAGACCAGGTCCGGGGATCTACGAGCAGTACTTC

V gene: TRBV27
D gene: .
clone size: .
J gene: TRBJ1-5
CDR3 protein: CASSPMDGTKIDQPQHF
CDR3 DNA: TGTGCCAGCAGTCCAATGGACGGGACGAAGATAGATCAGCCCCAGCATTTT

V gene: TRBV20-1
D gene: .
clone size: few
J gene: TRBJ2-2
CDR3 protein: CSARVRGASTGELFF
CDR3 DNA: TGCAGTGCTAGAGTAAGAGGGGCGAGCACCGGGGAGCTGTTTTTT

V gene: TRBV15
D gene: .
clone size: .
J gene: TRBJ2-7
CDR3 protein: CATSRDSDGNEQYF
CDR3 DNA: TGTGCCACCAGCAGAGATTCTGACGGCAATGAGCAGTACTTC

V gene: TRBV6-5
D gene: TRBD1
clone size: few
J gene: TRBJ2-7
CDR3 protein: CASSYSQGPGGEQYF
CDR3 DNA: TGTGCCAGCAGTTACTCACAGGGGCCTGGTGGCGAGCAGTACTTC

V gene: TRBV6-2/TRBV6-3
D gene: .
clone size: .
J gene: TRBJ2-7
CDR3 protein: CASSYSEGTTRRRYEQYF
CDR3 DNA: TGTGCCAGCAGTTACTCCGAGGGCACAACGAGAAGAAGGTACGAGCAGTACTTC

V gene: TRBV5-1
D gene: TRBD2
clone size: .
J gene: TRBJ2-1
CDR3 protein: CASSLATGGASEQFF
CDR3 DNA: TGCGCCAGCAGCTTGGCGACCGGGGGGGCGAGTGAGCAGTTCTTC

V gene: TRBV7-9
D gene: .
clone size: .
J gene: TRBJ2-5
CDR3 protein: CASSRLRETQYF
CDR3 DNA: TGTGCCAGCAGCAGACTTCGGGAGACCCAGTACTTC

V gene: TRBV20-1
D gene: TRBD2
clone size: many
J gene: TRBJ2-3
CDR3 protein: CSASEATLADYTDTQYF
CDR3 DNA: TGCAGTGCTAGTGAGGCGACACTAGCGGATTACACAGATACGCAGTATTTT

V gene: TRBV18
D gene: .
clone size: .
J gene: TRBJ1-1
CDR3 protein: CASSLRHTEAFF
CDR3 DNA: TGTGCCAGCTCACTACGGCACACTGAAGCTTTCTTT

V gene: TRBV5-4
D gene: .
clone size: few
J gene: TRBJ2-3
CDR3 protein: CASSLGLPYTDTQYF
CDR3 DNA: TGTGCCAGCAGCTTGGGACTTCCCTACACAGATACGCAGTATTTT

V gene: TRBV9
D gene: .
clone size: few
J gene: TRBJ2-1
CDR3 protein: CASSVEAAYNEQFF
CDR3 DNA: TGTGCCAGCAGCGTAGAGGCTGCTTACAATGAGCAGTTCTTC

V gene: TRBV25-1
D gene: .
clone size: many
J gene: TRBJ2-3
CDR3 protein: CASTRPGTDTQYF
CDR3 DNA: TGTGCCAGCACAAGGCCCGGCACAGATACGCAGTATTTT

V gene: TRBV29-1
D gene: TRBD2
clone size: once
J gene: TRBJ2-7
CDR3 protein: CSVEGTSGVYEQYF
CDR3 DNA: TGCAGCGTTGAAGGGACTAGCGGAGTCTACGAGCAGTACTTC

V gene: TRBV3-1
D gene: .
clone size: many
J gene: TRBJ1-2
CDR3 protein: CASSQEGGSYGYTF
CDR3 DNA: TGTGCCAGCAGCCAAGAGGGAGGGTCGTATGGCTACACCTTC

V gene: TRBV3-1
D gene: .
clone size: .
J gene: TRBJ2-7
CDR3 protein: CASSQGARGQNEQYF
CDR3 DNA: TGTGCCAGCAGCCAAGGGGCCCGCGGACAGAACGAGCAGTACTTC

V gene: TRBV18
D gene: .
clone size: few
J gene: TRBJ2-5
CDR3 protein: CASSPVGTRGETQYF
CDR3 DNA: TGTGCCAGCTCACCGGTAGGGACCCGGGGAGAGACCCAGTACTTC

V gene: TRBV4-1
D gene: TRBD2
clone size: many
J gene: TRBJ2-1
CDR3 protein: CASSRGLAAYNEQFF
CDR3 DNA: TGCGCCAGCAGCCGGGGACTAGCGGCCTACAATGAGCAGTTCTTC

V gene: TRBV12-3/TRBV12-4
D gene: TRBD2
clone size: .
J gene: TRBJ2-1
CDR3 protein: CASNLAGYDNEQFF
CDR3 DNA: TGTGCCAGCAACCTAGCGGGGTACGACAATGAGCAGTTCTTC

V gene: TRBV18
D gene: .
clone size: few
J gene: TRBJ2-7
CDR3 protein: CASSPSRDSYEQYF
CDR3 DNA: TGTGCCAGCTCACCCTCCCGGGATTCCTACGAGCAGTACTTC

V gene: TRBV29-1
D gene: TRBD2
clone size: few
J gene: TRBJ2-3
CDR3 protein: CSVEDVERGGRTDTQYF
CDR3 DNA: TGCAGCGTTGAAGATGTTGAGCGGGGGGGCCGTACAGATACGCAGTATTTT

V gene: TRBV5-1
D gene: .
clone size: many
J gene: TRBJ2-2
CDR3 protein: CASSLEAANTGELFF
CDR3 DNA: TGCGCCAGCAGCTTGGAGGCAGCGAACACCGGGGAGCTGTTTTTT

V gene: TRBV7-9
D gene: TRBD2
clone size: .
J gene: TRBJ2-3
CDR3 protein: CASSLGIAGGTDTQYF
CDR3 DNA: TGTGCCAGCAGCTTAGGGATAGCGGGAGGGACAGATACGCAGTATTTT